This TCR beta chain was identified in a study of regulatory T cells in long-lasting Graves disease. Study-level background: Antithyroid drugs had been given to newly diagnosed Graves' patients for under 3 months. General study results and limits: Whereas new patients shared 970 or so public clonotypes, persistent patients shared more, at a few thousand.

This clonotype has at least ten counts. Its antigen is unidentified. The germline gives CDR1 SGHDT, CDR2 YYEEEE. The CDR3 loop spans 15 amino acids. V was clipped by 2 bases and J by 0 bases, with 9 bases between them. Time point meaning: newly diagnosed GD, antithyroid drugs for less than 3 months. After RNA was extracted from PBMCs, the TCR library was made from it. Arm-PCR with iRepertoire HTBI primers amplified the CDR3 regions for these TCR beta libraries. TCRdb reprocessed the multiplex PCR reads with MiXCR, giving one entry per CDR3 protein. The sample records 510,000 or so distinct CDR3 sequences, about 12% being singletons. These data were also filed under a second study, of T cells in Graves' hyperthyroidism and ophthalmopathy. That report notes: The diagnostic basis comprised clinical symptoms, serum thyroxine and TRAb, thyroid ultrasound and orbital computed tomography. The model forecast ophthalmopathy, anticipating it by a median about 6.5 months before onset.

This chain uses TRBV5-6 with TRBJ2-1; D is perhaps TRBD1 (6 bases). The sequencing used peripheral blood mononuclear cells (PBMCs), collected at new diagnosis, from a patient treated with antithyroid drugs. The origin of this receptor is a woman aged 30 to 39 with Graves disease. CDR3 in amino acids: CASSLGTSSYNEQFF. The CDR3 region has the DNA TGTGCCAGCAGCTTAGGGACAAGCTCCTACAATGAGCAGTTCTTC.